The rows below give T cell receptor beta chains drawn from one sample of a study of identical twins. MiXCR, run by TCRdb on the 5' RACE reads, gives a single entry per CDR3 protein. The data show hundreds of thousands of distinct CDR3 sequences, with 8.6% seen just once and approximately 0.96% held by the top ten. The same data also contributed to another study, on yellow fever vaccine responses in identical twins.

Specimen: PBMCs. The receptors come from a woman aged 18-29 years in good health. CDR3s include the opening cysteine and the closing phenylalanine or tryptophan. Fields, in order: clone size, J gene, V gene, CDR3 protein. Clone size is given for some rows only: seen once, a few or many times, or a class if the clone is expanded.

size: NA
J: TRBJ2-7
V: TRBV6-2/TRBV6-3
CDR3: CASSFEREGRPEQYF

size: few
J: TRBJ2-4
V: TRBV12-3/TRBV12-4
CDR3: CASSLRGRENIQYF

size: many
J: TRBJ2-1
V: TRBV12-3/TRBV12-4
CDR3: CASSQLAGGSSYNEQFF

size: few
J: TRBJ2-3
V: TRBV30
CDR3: CAWSPGSDTQYF

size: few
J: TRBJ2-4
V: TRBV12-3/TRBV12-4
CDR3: CASSHGQALAKNIQYF

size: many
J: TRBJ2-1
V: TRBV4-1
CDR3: CASSQTSTEQFF

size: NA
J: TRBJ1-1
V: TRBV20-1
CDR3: CSARFLVTEAFF

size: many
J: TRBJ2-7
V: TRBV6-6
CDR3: CASSPREPYEQYF

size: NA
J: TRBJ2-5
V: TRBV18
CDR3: CASSGRYQETQYF

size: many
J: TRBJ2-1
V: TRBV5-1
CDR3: CASSLEEGGLNNEQFF

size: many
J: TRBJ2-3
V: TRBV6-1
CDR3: CASSTRNRGRDTQYF

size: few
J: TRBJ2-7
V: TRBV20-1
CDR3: CSARPGLAEYF

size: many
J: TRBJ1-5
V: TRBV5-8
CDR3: CASSLAYYQPQHF

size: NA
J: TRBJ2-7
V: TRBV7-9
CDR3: CASSFPGQGSEQYF

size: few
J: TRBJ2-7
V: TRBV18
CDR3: CASSPGATGLASRYEQYF

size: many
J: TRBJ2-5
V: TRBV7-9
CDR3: CASSSVSGGQETQYF

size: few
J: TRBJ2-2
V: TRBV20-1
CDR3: CSARDSGRSTGELFF

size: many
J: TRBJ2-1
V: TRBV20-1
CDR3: CSAHYNEQFF

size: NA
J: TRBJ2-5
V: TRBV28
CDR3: CASSLFFSGPETQYF

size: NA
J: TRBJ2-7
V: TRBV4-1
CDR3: CASSQLTSGRTGEQYF

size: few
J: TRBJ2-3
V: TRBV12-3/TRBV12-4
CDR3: CASSLAGGFRTDTQYF

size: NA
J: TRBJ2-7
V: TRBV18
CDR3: CASSPSRDGAYEQYF

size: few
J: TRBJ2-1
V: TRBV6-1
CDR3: CASTSVLSYNEQFF

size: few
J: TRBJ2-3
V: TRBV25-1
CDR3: CASSELGLAGSTDTQYF

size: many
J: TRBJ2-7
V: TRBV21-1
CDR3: CASSKCSSSYEQYF

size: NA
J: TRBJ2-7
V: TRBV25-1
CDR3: CASRWGGGDLRGEQYF

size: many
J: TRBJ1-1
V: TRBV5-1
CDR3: CASSLNTMNTEAFF

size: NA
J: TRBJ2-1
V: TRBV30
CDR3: CAWTVPGLASQFF

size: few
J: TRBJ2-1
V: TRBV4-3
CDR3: CASSQGTSNTQLDEQFF

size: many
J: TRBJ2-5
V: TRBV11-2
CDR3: CASRQAGGGERETQYF

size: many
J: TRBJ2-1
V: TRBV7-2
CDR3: CAIRRTNSYNEQFF

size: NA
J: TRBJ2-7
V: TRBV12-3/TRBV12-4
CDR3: CASSAPGQGPYEQYF

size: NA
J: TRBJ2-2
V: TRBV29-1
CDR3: CSVERQGTGELFF

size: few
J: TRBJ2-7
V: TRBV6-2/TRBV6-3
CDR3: CASSYDRVGSYEQYF

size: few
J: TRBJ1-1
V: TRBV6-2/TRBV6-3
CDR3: CASSYSPDTLGTEAFF

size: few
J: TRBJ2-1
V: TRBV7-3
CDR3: CASSPGLAQGNEQFF

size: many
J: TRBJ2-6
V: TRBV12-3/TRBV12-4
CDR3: CASSLVVGGGANVLTF

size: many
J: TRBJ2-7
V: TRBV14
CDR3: CASSQEGSSLPDEQYF

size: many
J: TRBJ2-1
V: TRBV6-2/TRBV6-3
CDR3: CASSRLAGEATNEQFF

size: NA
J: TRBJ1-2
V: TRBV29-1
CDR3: CSAHYEGVYGYTF

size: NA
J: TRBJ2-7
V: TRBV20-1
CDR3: CSARVSLSIYEQYF

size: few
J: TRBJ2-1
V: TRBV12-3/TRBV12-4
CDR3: CALGTGSYNEQFF

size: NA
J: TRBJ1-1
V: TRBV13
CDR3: CASSYTPRTEAFF

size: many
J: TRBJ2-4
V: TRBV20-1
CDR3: CSARVSNKNIQYF